This T cell receptor (beta chain) was sequenced during a study of blood T cells in healthy people across ages. Findings and caveats of the study: Using unsorted PBMCs precluded a conclusive naive versus antigen-experienced comparison. The study found more naive CD4+ cells and higher diversity in long-lived than aged donors.

Next came a second PCR, run for roughly 6 to 11 cycles, which used a sample-barcoded 5' primer along with a J-beta primer mix. Every cDNA was tagged by a template-switch adaptor with 12 random nucleotides. Each CDR3 protein is one row after TCRdb ran MiXCR on the 5' RACE reads. The table shows some 670,000 distinct CDR3 sequences, with more than 45% occurring only once. Drawn from each donor were roughly 9.4 milliliters of peripheral blood. This clonotype was seen ten or more times. What it binds is not known. Germline V gene sequence: CDR1 SGHRS, CDR2 YFSETQ. The V gene lost 0 bases and the J gene lost 0 bases, with 7 bases spanning the gap. There are 14 residues in the CDR3.

J is TRBJ2-7 and V is TRBV5-1; D is perhaps TRBD1 (5 bases). This sequence was found in a woman older than 75 in good health. Sequenced: blood. CDR3 protein: CASSLGQNSYEQYF. In DNA, the CDR3 is TGCGCCAGCAGCTTGGGACAGAACTCCTACGAGCAGTACTTC.